The entry that follows covers one TCR beta chain sequence. The method was immunoSEQ multiplex PCR; TCRdb's version includes in-frame clones alone and lacks a portion of them. The sample yields around 140,000 clones, approximately 87% seen once. CDR1 is MDHEN, CDR2 SYDVKM, per germline. V was pared by 5 bases and J by 8 bases, with 10 bases of the junction left unmatched. This CDR3 is 14 amino acids long. The sample is drawn from a study of blood T cell repertoires in COVID-19. Study as a whole: Sites across the United States, Italy and Spain contributed samples from acute and convalescent COVID-19. PBMCs, B-cell-depleted T cells, or T cells were the source of the cDNA or gDNA that made up the material.

The chain recombines TRBV28 with TRBJ2-7; 9 bases are a match to TRBD1. Input material: peripheral blood. This receptor was identified in a woman between 50 and 59 years old with active or convalescent COVID-19. CDR3 DNA: TGTGCCAGCAGTCCCTCGGACAGGGGAGAAAAGCAGTACTTC. The encoded protein is CASSPSDRGEKQYF.